Shown below are 20 T cell receptor beta chains from a single sample sequenced in a study of CD4+ T cells in melanoma. Libraries were prepared by immunoSEQ multiplex PCR; TCRdb keeps only in-frame clonotypes and omits some of them. The sample lists about 140,000 clones, around nine tenths occurring once. All receptors come from a human donor with melanoma.

This rearrangement joins TRBV5-1 to TRBJ2-5, with 10 bases lining up with TRBD2. CDR3 size: 15 residues. The V and J ends lost 3 bases and 3 bases, in that order; junction bases with no gene match: 5. CDR1 and CDR2 (germline): SGHRS, YFSETQ. Here the CDR3 reads CASSSAGTSEETQYF. The DNA of the CDR3 is TGCGCCAGCAGCTCTGCAGGGACTAGCGAAGAGACCCAGTACTTC.

The chain uses TRBV12-1 and TRBJ1-2. TRBV12-1 is a pseudogene. This CDR3 has 14 amino acids. Here the CDR3 reads CASSFERVMRGYTF. In DNA, the CDR3 is TGTGCCAGCAGCTTTGAGAGGGTCATGCGGGGCTACACCTTC.

This chain links TRBV5-4 with TRBJ1-1; no firm D call. Looked up from germline, CDR1 is SGHNT and CDR2 is YYREEE (reference sequence). Trimming pared 4 bases from V and 1 base from J, leaving 11 bases between. CDR3 length: 14 residues. DNA for the CDR3: TGTGCCAGCAGCCTCATTGAGGGGAACACTGAAGCTTTCTTT. This encodes CASSLIEGNTEAFF.

V gene TRBV7-7 combines with J gene TRBJ2-1; D gene ambiguous. Germline CDR1 and CDR2: SSHAT and FNYEAQ (reference sequence). The CDR3 covers 13 residues. The V end lost 1 base, the J end lost 5 bases, and 6 bases lay between the germline ends. Here the CDR3 reads CASSLGTNNEQFF. CDR3 bases: TGTGCCAGCAGCTTAGGGACGAACAATGAGCAGTTCTTC.

V and J are TRBV7-2 and TRBJ1-1; D is unclear. CDR3 length: 12 amino acids. V lost 5 bases and J lost 13, with 17 bases in between. CDR1 is SGHTA, CDR2 FQGNSA, per germline. This CDR3 is CASSRLLGVGFF. CDR3 sequence (DNA): TGTGCCAGCAGCCGATTATTGGGCGTAGGTTTCTTT.

The rearrangement links TRBV11-2 to TRBJ2-1; 9 positions match TRBD2. Germline CDR1 and CDR2: SGHAT and FQNNGV. V trimming: 5 bases; J trimming: 12 bases; junction bases outside the gene matches: 11. The CDR3 spans 14 residues. The CDR3 DNA follows: TGTGCCAGCAGCCCAATTGGGACTAGCAGGGGGCAGTTCTTC. Amino acid sequence: CASSPIGTSRGQFF.

This clone has just a few counts. The J gene is TRBJ2-3, the V gene TRBV2; TRBD2 might be the D (5 bases). The germline CDR1 and CDR2 sequences are SNHLY and FYNNEI. The CDR3 sequence is 16 residues long. Trimming cost V 4 bases and J 0 bases, with 14 bases left between them. The CDR3 nucleotides are TGTGCCAGCAGTGTTTTCCCTAGCTTGAGCACAGATACGCAGTATTTT. Translating it yields CASSVFPSLSTDTQYF.

This chain uses TRBV5-1 with TRBJ2-5; tentatively, D is TRBD2 (5 bases). The germline gives CDR1 SGHRS, CDR2 YFSETQ. Deletions cut 0 bases from V and 1 base from J, with 19 bases between. CDR3 size: 18 residues. The DNA of the CDR3 is TGCGCCAGCAGCTTGGTATGGGCGGGCGCCCGCTCCCAAGAGACCCAGTACTTC. The encoded protein is CASSLVWAGARSQETQYF.

The rearrangement links TRBV7-6 to TRBJ1-4; 8 nucleotides align to TRBD1. CDR1 is SGHVS and CDR2 is FNYEAQ in the germline V gene. This CDR3 is built from 17 residues. V was clipped by 3 bases and J by 8 bases; unmatched bases: 14. The DNA for the CDR3 is TGTGCCAGCAGCTTGGGGACAGGCGGCCGCCAAGGAGAAAAACTGTTTTTT. It codes for CASSLGTGGRQGEKLFF.

This rearrangement joins TRBV18 to TRBJ1-2; D ambiguous. Per the germline V gene, CDR1 is KGHSH and CDR2 is LQKENI. The CDR3 totals 14 residues. V lost 0 bases to trimming and J lost 4 bases, with 9 bases between them. The DNA of the CDR3 is TGTGCCAGCTCACCACCGAACAGAAGCTATGGCTACACCTTC. Amino acid sequence: CASSPPNRSYGYTF.

This rearrangement joins TRBV6-1 to TRBJ2-2; possible D gene TRBD2, 6 bases. The CDR3 spans 17 residues. Germline V CDR1 and CDR2: MNHNS, SASEGT. Trimming removed 3 bases at V and 0 bases at J, with 14 bases between. CDR3 region: CASSDPPAGTNTGELFF. DNA of the CDR3: TGTGCCAGCAGTGACCCTCCGGCGGGGACGAACACCGGGGAGCTGTTTTTT.

This chain links TRBV7-9 with TRBJ2-1; no reliable D call. CDR1 and CDR2 (germline): SEHNR, FQNEAQ (reference sequence). V was shortened by 4 bases and J by 0 bases, with 13 bases between the two germline ends. The CDR3 runs 16 residues. CDR3 amino acids: CASSYRNTGSYNEQFF. CDR3 sequence (DNA): TGTGCCAGCAGCTATAGAAATACTGGCTCCTACAATGAGCAGTTCTTC.

The chain combines TRBV27 with TRBJ2-7; the D gene is possibly TRBD2 (5 bases). V gave up 5 bases and J gave up 1 base, with 9 bases separating them. The germline CDR1 and CDR2 sequences are MNHEY and SMNVEV (reference sequence). There are 13 residues in the CDR3. The CDR3 loop reads CASSLRGSYEQYF. The CDR3 nucleotides read TGTGCCAGCAGTCTCCGGGGATCCTACGAGCAGTACTTC.

The gene calls are TRBV11-2 and TRBJ2-1, with a possible D match to TRBD1 (5 bases). CDR1 and CDR2 from the germline V gene are SGHAT and FQNNGV. CDR3 length: 15 amino acids. V gave up 4 bases and J gave up 4 bases, with 14 bases separating them. The CDR3 coding sequence is TGTGCCAGCAGCTCCGGCAGGGCCGATTACAATGAGCAGTTCTTC. Its translation is CASSSGRADYNEQFF. Combining the CDR3 with reference TRBV11-2 and TRBJ2-1 gives the whole variable domain EAGVAQSPRYKIIEKRQSVAFWCNPISGHATLYWYQQILGQGPKLLIQFQNNGVVDDSQLPKDRFSAERLKGVDSTLKIQPAKLEDSAVYLCASSSGRADYNEQFFGPGTRLTVL.

The chain is built from TRBV5-1 and TRBJ1-4; D is perhaps TRBD1 (6 bases). The V gene lost 0 bases and the J gene lost 5 bases, with 8 bases spanning the gap. The CDR3 runs to 14 residues. CDR1 and CDR2 from the germline V gene are SGHRS and YFSETQ. The CDR3 DNA follows: TGCGCCAGCAGCTTGGGGACAGCGAATGAAAAACTGTTTTTT. Translating gives CASSLGTANEKLFF.

This clone has just one count. This chain uses TRBV5-1 with TRBJ1-1; 8 nucleotides agree with TRBD1. This CDR3 has 14 residues. Germline V gene sequence: CDR1 SGHRS, CDR2 YFSETQ. V shed 1 base, J shed 7 bases, and the junction held 6 bases outside the gene matches. Here the CDR3 DNA reads TGCGCCAGCAGCTTGATGGGACAGGCCATTGAAGCTTTCTTT. This codes for CASSLMGQAIEAFF.

The chain joins TRBV6-4 to TRBJ2-2; D remains ambiguous. Germline V lookup: CDR1 MRHNA, CDR2 SNTAGT. The CDR3 is 15 amino acids. The ends were cut back, 4 bases at V and 4 bases at J, with 13 bases in the middle. The CDR3 protein is CASSATTLGTGELFF. CDR3 nucleotide sequence: TGTGCCAGCAGTGCTACGACATTGGGCACCGGGGAGCTGTTTTTT.

V and J are TRBV27 and TRBJ1-6, with D hard to call. Trimming took off 4 bases at V and 7 bases at J, with 11 bases between the two ends. The CDR3 consists of 14 residues. Germline CDR1 MNHEY, CDR2 SMNVEV (reference sequence). CDR3 DNA sequence: TGTGCCAGCAGTTCCATGAACTCCAATTCACCCCTCCACTTT. It is translated as CASSSMNSNSPLHF.

The CDR3: CASSRGGRSYNEQFF. The CDR3 DNA reads TGTGCCAGTAGCCGAGGGGGCAGGTCCTACAATGAGCAGTTCTTC. The V gene is TRBV19, the J gene TRBJ2-1, with TRBD1 identical over 7 bases. V shed 6 bases and J 1 base; nucleotides not matched to a gene: 6. Germline V gene sequence: CDR1 LNHDA, CDR2 SQIVND (reference sequence). This CDR3 is built from 15 residues.

This CDR3 is CASSIDLAQPQHF. In nucleotides, the CDR3 is TGTGCCAGTAGTATAGATCTGGCTCAGCCCCAGCATTTT. This chain links TRBV19 with TRBJ1-5; no clear D. Germline V CDR1 and CDR2: LNHDA, SQIVND (reference sequence). V lost 0 bases, J lost 6 bases, and 6 bases lay in between. CDR3 length: 13 amino acids.